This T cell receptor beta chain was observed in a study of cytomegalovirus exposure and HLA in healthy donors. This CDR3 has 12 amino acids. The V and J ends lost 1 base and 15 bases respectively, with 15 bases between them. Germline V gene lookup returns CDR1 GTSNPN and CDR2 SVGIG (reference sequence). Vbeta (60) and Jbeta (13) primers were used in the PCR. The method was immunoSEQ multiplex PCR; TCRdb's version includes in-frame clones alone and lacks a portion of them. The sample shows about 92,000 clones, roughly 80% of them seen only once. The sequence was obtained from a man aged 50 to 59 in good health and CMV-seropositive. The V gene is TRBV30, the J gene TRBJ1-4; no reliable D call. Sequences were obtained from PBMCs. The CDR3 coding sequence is TGTGCCTGGAGTGACGTTAACCGGGTGTTGTTTTTT. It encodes CAWSDVNRVLFF.